The 26 T cell receptor beta chains below all came from one sample that was sequenced in a study of shared clonotypes between healthy human individuals. Sequencing used immunoSEQ multiplex PCR; TCRdb keeps in-frame clones, though not all of them. The sample consists of hundreds of thousands of clones, roughly 73% of them appearing once. The sequenced sample was memory CD4+ T cells sorted from blood. This sample's subset: CD45RA-negative fraction. All receptors come from a woman between 25 and 40 years old in good health.

The genes are TRBV5-1 and TRBJ1-3, with D uncertain. The length of the CDR3 is 13 residues. Trimming stripped 5 bases from V and 0 bases from J, with 6 bases between. Per germline, CDR1 SGHRS and CDR2 YFSETQ. The CDR3 DNA sequence: TGCGCCAGCAGACAAAGCTCTGGAAACACCATATATTTT. Its protein is CASRQSSGNTIYF.

The chain combines TRBV27 with TRBJ2-5, with TRBD1 matching 9 bases. Near its end, the DNA agrees better with TRBJ2-7, so the J call may be wrong. This CDR3 comprises 14 residues. CDR1 and CDR2 from the germline V gene are MNHEY and SMNVEV (reference sequence). Written as DNA, the CDR3 is TGTGCCAGCAGTTCACCGGGACAGGGAGGCGAGCAGTACTTC. This translates into CASSSPGQGGEQYF.

This clone has ten or more counts. The chain is built from TRBV5-1 and TRBJ2-3, with D hard to call. CDR1 is SGHRS and CDR2 is YFSETQ in the germline V gene. The germline V and J ends were trimmed by 2 bases and 2 bases, with 6 bases remaining between them. This CDR3 has 13 amino acids. The DNA for the CDR3 is TGCGCCAGCAGCTTACTCAACACAGATACGCAGTATTTT. Its protein product is CASSLLNTDTQYF.

V usage is TRBV29-1 and J usage is TRBJ1-1, with 7 bases that match TRBD1. V lost 7 bases and J lost 2; bases outside the gene matches: 7. Germline CDR1 and CDR2: SQVTM and ANQGSEA. This CDR3 has 13 amino acids. The CDR3 nucleotides read TGCAGCGGGAAGGGACAGATCAACACTGAAGCTTTCTTT. The encoded protein is CSGKGQINTEAFF.

Details on this clone: The same CDR3 is also encoded by other DNA sequences in this sample. The genes are TRBV7-2 and TRBJ2-2; 7 nucleotides line up with TRBD1. The CDR3 spans 13 residues. Trimming cost V 4 bases and J 8 bases; bases outside gene matches: 4. CDR1 is SGHTA and CDR2 is FQGNSA in the germline V gene. DNA of the CDR3: TGTGCCAGCAGCTCGAGGACAGGAGGGGAGCTGTTTTTT. Translating it yields CASSSRTGGELFF.

The V gene is TRBV2, the J gene TRBJ2-3, with D perhaps matching TRBD1 (5 bases). Germline loops: CDR1 SNHLY, CDR2 FYNNEI. V dropped 2 bases and J dropped 1 base, with 13 bases sitting between them. The CDR3 spans 16 residues. The CDR3 here is CASSERRRVGTDTQYF. The CDR3 region has the DNA TGTGCCAGCAGTGAACGCCGCAGGGTGGGCACAGATACGCAGTATTTT. Full variable domain (outside the CDR3, taken from reference TRBV2 and TRBJ2-3): EPEVTQTPSHQVTQMGQEVILRCVPISNHLYFYWYRQILGQKVEFLVSFYNNEISEKSEIFDDQFSVERPDGSNFTLKIRSTKLEDSAMYFCASSERRRVGTDTQYFGPGTRLTVL.

In regard to this clone: Distinct nucleotide sequences in the sample also encode this CDR3. The chain employs TRBV5-1 and TRBJ2-1; tentatively, D is TRBD2 (5 bases). Germline values: CDR1 SGHRS, CDR2 YFSETQ. The CDR3 totals 12 residues. The ends were cut back, 0 bases at V and 8 bases at J, with 6 bases in the middle. Written as DNA, the CDR3 is TGCGCCAGCAGCTTGGGGAGGTATGAGCAGTTCTTC. Residues: CASSLGRYEQFF.

The J gene is TRBJ2-2, the V gene TRBV18; tentative D call: TRBD1 (5 bases). The germline CDR1 and CDR2 sequences are KGHSH and LQKENI. V gave up 6 bases and J gave up 4 bases, with 15 bases separating them. The CDR3 consists of 15 residues. Here the CDR3 DNA reads TGTGCCAGCTCCCCAAACATTGACAGCACCGGGGAGCTGTTTTTT. Protein product: CASSPNIDSTGELFF.

In its sample, this clone was seen a few times. The chain links TRBV7-2 to TRBJ2-7; D gene ambiguous. The CDR3 totals 16 residues. Germline CDR1 and CDR2: SGHTA and FQGNSA. V gave up 1 base and J gave up 0 bases, with 13 bases separating them. CDR3 amino acids: CASSLGRTLSSYEQYF. The CDR3 DNA reads as TGTGCCAGCAGCTTAGGAAGGACGTTAAGCTCCTACGAGCAGTACTTC.

This rearrangement joins TRBV5-1 to TRBJ2-7; TRBD2 might be the D (5 bases). CDR1 and CDR2 (germline): SGHRS, YFSETQ. V was shortened by 4 bases and J by 0 bases, with 17 bases between the two germline ends. The CDR3 sequence is 16 residues long. The chain's CDR3 is CASSPVLAGGSYEQYF. CDR3 sequence (DNA): TGCGCCAGCAGCCCGGTCCTGGCGGGTGGCTCCTACGAGCAGTACTTC.

The V and J genes are TRBV29-1 and TRBJ2-1; the D gene is possibly TRBD2 (5 bases). Germline values: CDR1 SQVTM, CDR2 ANQGSEA. Trimming took 6 bases from V and 8 from J, leaving 29 bases between them. The CDR3 sequence is 17 residues long. The CDR3 bases are TGCAGCGTCTTTAACCAATACGACGCCTTCGGAGGACATGAGCAGTTCTTC. Its protein product is CSVFNQYDAFGGHEQFF.

The chain carries TRBV19 and TRBJ2-1; 10 bases align to TRBD1. The germline CDR1 and CDR2 sequences are LNHDA and SQIVND (reference sequence). The CDR3 consists of 14 residues. The ends lost 8 bases at V and 5 bases at J; junction bases unmatched: 6. In DNA, the CDR3 is TGTGCCAGTGGCCCGGGACAGGGGAACAATGAGCAGTTCTTC. This gives the protein CASGPGQGNNEQFF.

The V and J genes are TRBV7-2 and TRBJ2-7; D remains unclear. V was shortened by 4 bases and J by 2 bases, with 15 bases between the two germline ends. CDR3 size: 15 residues. CDR1 and CDR2 from the germline V gene are SGHTA and FQGNSA. The CDR3 DNA reads TGTGCCAGCAGCTCGTCCATGTTCCCCCCCTACGAGCAGTACTTC. It specifies CASSSSMFPPYEQYF.

J is TRBJ2-5 and V is TRBV18; 8 bases align to TRBD1. Trimming removed 5 bases from V and 4 bases from J; junction bases left unmatched: 9. This CDR3 is 15 amino acids long. Germline lookup yields CDR1 KGHSH and CDR2 LQKENI. The CDR3 is CASSSGQGFGETQYF. The CDR3 coding sequence is TGTGCCAGCTCATCCGGACAGGGATTCGGAGAGACCCAGTACTTC.

This CDR3 is CASSYSKTGASGTFF. The DNA of the CDR3 is TGTGCCAGCAGTTACTCGAAGACCGGGGCCAGTGGTACTTTCTTT. The chain is built from TRBV6-5 and TRBJ1-1; tentatively, D is TRBD1 (5 bases). This CDR3 is 15 amino acids long. V was pared by 0 bases and J by 12 bases, with 20 bases between. CDR1 MNHEY and CDR2 SVGAGI come from the germline V gene.

This sequence joins TRBV28 and TRBJ2-3; TRBD2 aligns across 11 bases. The length of the CDR3 is 15 residues. V was pared by 5 bases and J by 7 bases, with 8 bases of the junction left unmatched. The germline CDR1 and CDR2 sequences are MDHEN and SYDVKM. In DNA, the CDR3 is TGTGCCAGCAGTAGACTAGCGGGAAGTAGAAATACGCAGTATTTT. The encoded protein is CASSRLAGSRNTQYF.

The rearrangement uses TRBV6-1 and TRBJ1-5, with D tentatively TRBD1 (6 bases). The CDR3 is made up of 14 amino acids. V was shortened by 3 bases and J by 5 bases, with 11 bases between the two germline ends. CDR1 is MNHNS and CDR2 is SASEGT in the germline V gene. Here the CDR3 DNA reads TGTGCCAGCAGTGATGGGGGGCACCATCAGCCCCAGCATTTT. Protein sequence: CASSDGGHHQPQHF.

This chain connects TRBV9 to TRBJ2-3; D remains ambiguous. The CDR3 is 12 residues long. Germline lookup yields CDR1 SGDLS and CDR2 YYNGEE. The ends were cut back, 5 bases at V and 6 bases at J, with 10 bases in the middle. The CDR3 here is CASRDQSDTQYF. The CDR3 nucleotides read TGTGCCAGCAGGGACCAGTCGGATACGCAGTATTTT.

The CDR3, as DNA: TGTGCCAGCTCACCAGTACAGTGGGAGGAGCAGTTCTTC. Residues: CASSPVQWEEQFF. The rearrangement uses TRBV18 and TRBJ2-1; weak D call: TRBD2 (5 bases). The CDR3 runs 13 residues. Germline V CDR1 and CDR2: KGHSH, LQKENI. Trimming cost V 2 bases and J 10 bases, with 12 bases left between them.

The rearrangement joins TRBV4-1 to TRBJ2-6; D might be TRBD1 or TRBD2, each matching 5 bases. This CDR3 region has 19 residues. Germline-derived CDR1 and CDR2 are MGHRA and YSYEKL. Trimming shortened V by 4 bases and J by 0 bases, and 19 bases separated the two germline ends. The CDR3 spells CASSPTSGTAYSGANVLTF. For the CDR3, the DNA is TGCGCCAGCAGCCCGACATCCGGGACGGCTTACTCTGGGGCCAACGTCCTGACTTTC.

V and J are TRBV27 and TRBJ1-2, with D perhaps matching TRBD1 (5 bases). Trimming pared 5 bases from V and 8 bases from J, leaving 12 bases between. The CDR3 contains 12 residues. Germline V CDR1 and CDR2: MNHEY, SMNVEV (reference sequence). CDR3 coding DNA: TGTGCCAGCAGTCCCGGACATGGAGGCTACACCTTC. Its translation: CASSPGHGGYTF.

This chain joins TRBV4-1 and TRBJ1-2, with 10 bases identical to TRBD1. The CDR3 has 14 amino acids. Germline CDR1 MGHRA, CDR2 YSYEKL. V dropped 1 base and J dropped 7; count of bases not matched to a gene: 3. The CDR3 DNA sequence: TGCGCCAGCAGCCAAGGACAGGGGGCAACTGGCTACACCTTC. Translated: CASSQGQGATGYTF.

The chain is built from TRBV29-1 and TRBJ2-3, with D perhaps given as TRBD1 or TRBD2 (5 bases each). Germline V gene data show CDR1 as SQVTM and CDR2 as ANQGSEA. This CDR3 is 15 amino acids long. Trimming took 7 bases from V and 7 from J, leaving 24 bases between them. This CDR3 reads CSAKPGAALGNTQYF. CDR3 nucleotide sequence: TGCAGCGCAAAACCCGGGGCGGCCCTTGGAAATACGCAGTATTTT.

This chain joins TRBV30 and TRBJ1-1; D remains ambiguous. With 2 bases removed from V and 4 bases from J, the gap between germline ends came to 11 bases. Per the germline V gene, CDR1 is GTSNPN and CDR2 is SVGIG (reference sequence). The CDR3 runs to 13 residues. Here the CDR3 reads CAWSHGRGTEAFF. The CDR3 DNA follows: TGTGCCTGGAGTCACGGCCGGGGCACTGAAGCTTTCTTT.

As concerns this clone: The same CDR3 can be traced to other DNA sequences in this sample. The chain carries TRBV5-1 and TRBJ2-1; tentatively, D is TRBD1 (5 bases). V gave up 3 bases and J gave up 0 bases, with 10 bases separating them. The length of the CDR3 is 15 residues. Germline lookup yields CDR1 SGHRS and CDR2 YFSETQ. Here the CDR3 DNA reads TGCGCCAGCAGCTCGGACACGTCCTCCTACAATGAGCAGTTCTTC. Its protein is CASSSDTSSYNEQFF.

This clone has ten or more counts. The chain recombines TRBV4-2 with TRBJ2-3, with D possibly TRBD2 on 5 matching bases. The germline V gene encodes CDR1 LGHNA and CDR2 YNFKEQ. The V end was cut by 5 bases, the J end by 0 bases, with 9 bases between. The CDR3 runs 14 residues. The DNA of the CDR3 is TGTGCCAGCAGCGGAGCGGAAAGCACAGATACGCAGTATTTT. This encodes CASSGAESTDTQYF.